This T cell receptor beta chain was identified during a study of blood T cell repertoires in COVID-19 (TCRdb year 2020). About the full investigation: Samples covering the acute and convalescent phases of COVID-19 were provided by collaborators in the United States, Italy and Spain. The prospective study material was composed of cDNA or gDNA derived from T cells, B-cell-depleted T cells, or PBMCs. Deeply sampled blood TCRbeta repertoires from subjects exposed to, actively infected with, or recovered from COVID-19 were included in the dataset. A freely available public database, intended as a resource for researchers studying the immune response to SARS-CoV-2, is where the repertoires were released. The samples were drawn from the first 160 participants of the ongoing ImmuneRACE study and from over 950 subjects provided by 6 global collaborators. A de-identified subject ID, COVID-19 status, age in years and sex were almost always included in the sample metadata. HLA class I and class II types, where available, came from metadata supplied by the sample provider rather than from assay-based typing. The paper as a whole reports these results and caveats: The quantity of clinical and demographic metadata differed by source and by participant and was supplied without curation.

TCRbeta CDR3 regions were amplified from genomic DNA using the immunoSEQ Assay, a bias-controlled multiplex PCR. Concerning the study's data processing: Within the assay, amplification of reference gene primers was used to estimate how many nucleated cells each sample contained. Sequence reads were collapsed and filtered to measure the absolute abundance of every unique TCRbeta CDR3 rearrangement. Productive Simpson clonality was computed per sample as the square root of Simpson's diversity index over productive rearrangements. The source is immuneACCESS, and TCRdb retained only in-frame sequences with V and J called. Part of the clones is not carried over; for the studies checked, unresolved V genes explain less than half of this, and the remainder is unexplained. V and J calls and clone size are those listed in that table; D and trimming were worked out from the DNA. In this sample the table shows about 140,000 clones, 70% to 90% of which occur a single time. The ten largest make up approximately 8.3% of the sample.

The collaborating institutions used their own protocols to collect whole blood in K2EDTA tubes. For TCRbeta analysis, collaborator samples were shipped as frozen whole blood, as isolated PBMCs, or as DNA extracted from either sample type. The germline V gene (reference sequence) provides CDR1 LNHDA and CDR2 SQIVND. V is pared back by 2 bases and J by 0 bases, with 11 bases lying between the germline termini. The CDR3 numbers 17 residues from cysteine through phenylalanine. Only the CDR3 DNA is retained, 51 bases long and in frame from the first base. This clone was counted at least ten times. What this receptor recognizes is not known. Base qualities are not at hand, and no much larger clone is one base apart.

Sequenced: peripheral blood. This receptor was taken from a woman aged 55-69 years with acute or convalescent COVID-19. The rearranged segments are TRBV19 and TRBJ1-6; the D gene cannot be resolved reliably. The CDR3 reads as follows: CASSIRALGSYNSPLHF. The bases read TGTGCCAGTAGTATAAGAGCTCTAGGCTCCTATAATTCACCCCTCCACTTT.